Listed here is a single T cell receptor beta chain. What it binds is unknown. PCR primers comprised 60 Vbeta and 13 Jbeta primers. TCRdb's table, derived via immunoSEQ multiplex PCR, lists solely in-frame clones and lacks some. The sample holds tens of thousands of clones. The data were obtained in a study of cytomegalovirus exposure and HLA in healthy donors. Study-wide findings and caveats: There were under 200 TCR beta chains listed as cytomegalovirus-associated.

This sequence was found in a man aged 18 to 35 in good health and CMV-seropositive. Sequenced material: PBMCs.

CDR3 coding DNA: TGTGCCAGCAGCTTTGCGGGAGGGGCAAATTCACCCCTCCACTTT. Translated, it gives CASSFAGGANSPLHF. The rearrangement links TRBV7-9 to TRBJ1-6; TRBD1 might be the D (5 bases). Trimming shortened V by 3 bases and J by 7 bases, and 13 bases separated the two germline ends. This CDR3 comprises 15 residues. CDR1 is SEHNR and CDR2 is FQNEAQ in the germline V gene (reference sequence).